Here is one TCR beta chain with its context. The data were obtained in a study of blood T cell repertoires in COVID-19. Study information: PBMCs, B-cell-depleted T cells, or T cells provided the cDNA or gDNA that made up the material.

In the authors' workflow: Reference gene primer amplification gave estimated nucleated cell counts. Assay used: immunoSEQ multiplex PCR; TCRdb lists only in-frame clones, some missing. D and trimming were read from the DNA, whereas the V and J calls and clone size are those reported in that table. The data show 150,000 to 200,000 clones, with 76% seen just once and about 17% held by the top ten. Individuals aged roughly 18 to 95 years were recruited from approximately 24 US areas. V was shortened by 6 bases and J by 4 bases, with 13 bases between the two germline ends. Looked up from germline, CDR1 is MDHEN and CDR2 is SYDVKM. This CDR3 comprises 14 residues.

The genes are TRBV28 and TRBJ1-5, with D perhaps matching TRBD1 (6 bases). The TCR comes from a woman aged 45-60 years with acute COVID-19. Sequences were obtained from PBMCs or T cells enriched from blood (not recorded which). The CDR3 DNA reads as TGTGCCAGCAGCCGGACAGATGAGAATCAGCCCCAGCATTTT. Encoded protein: CASSRTDENQPQHF.